Shown below are 10 T cell receptor beta chains from a single sample sequenced in a study of blood T cell repertoires in COVID-19. Measured with immunoSEQ multiplex PCR; TCRdb has only the in-frame clones, and not every one. Among 300,000 to 400,000 clones, approximately 89% were seen once, and the ten largest hold approximately 8.1%. The sample consisted of peripheral blood. These receptors all come from a woman in her fifties or sixties who had recovered from COVID-19.

The genes are TRBV16 and TRBJ2-3, with 10 bases fitting TRBD1. Per the germline V gene, CDR1 is KGHSY and CDR2 is FQNENV. Germline trimming cut 4 bases from V and 3 bases from J; bases unmatched to any gene: 4. The CDR3 is 15 amino acids. CDR3 in DNA: TGTGCCAGCAGCCGACAGGGGGCGGCAACAGATACGCAGTATTTT. It codes for CASSRQGAATDTQYF.

The chain employs TRBV15 and TRBJ2-3; D possibly corresponds to TRBD1 (6 bases). The CDR3 sequence is 12 residues long. The V gene lost 6 bases and the J gene lost 6 bases, with 10 bases spanning the gap. The germline CDR1 and CDR2 sequences are LNHNV and YYDKDF (reference sequence). Here the CDR3 DNA reads TGTGCCACCAGACAGGGCGGGGATACGCAGTATTTT. It codes for CATRQGGDTQYF. Full variable domain (remainder filled in from reference TRBV15 and TRBJ2-3): DAMVIQNPRYQVTQFGKPVTLSCSQTLNHNVMYWYQQKSSQAPKLLFHYYDKDFNNEADTPDNFQSRRPNTSFCFLDIRSPGLGDTAMYLCATRQGGDTQYFGPGTRLTVL.

The chain uses TRBV3-1 (or the pseudogene TRBV3-2) and TRBJ1-1; a possible D gene is TRBD1 (6 bases). This CDR3 contains 13 residues. The germline CDR1 and CDR2 sequences are LGHDT and YNNKEL (reference sequence). Trimming left V 5 bases short and J 7 bases short, with 14 bases between. For the CDR3, the DNA is TGTGCCAGCAGCATAATGCCACAGGGTGAAGCTTTCTTT. It yields the protein CASSIMPQGEAFF.

This rearrangement joins TRBV29-1 to TRBJ2-2; tentative D call: TRBD2 (6 bases). Germline V lookup: CDR1 SQVTM, CDR2 ANQGSEA. Trimming removed 7 bases from V and 4 bases from J, with 13 bases in between. The CDR3 spans 13 residues. The CDR3 DNA follows: TGCAGCGGGGGACGGAGGGGCACCGGGGAGCTGTTTTTT. This codes for CSGGRRGTGELFF.

The chain couples TRBV15 to TRBJ1-6; D uncertain. There are 15 residues in the CDR3. Germline values: CDR1 LNHNV, CDR2 YYDKDF (reference sequence). V was cut by 3 bases and J by 14 bases, with 20 bases left in between. The CDR3 loop reads CATSSSQRDYGTLHF. CDR3 DNA sequence: TGTGCCACCAGCAGTTCACAACGGGATTACGGGACCCTCCACTTT.

This clone was observed a handful of times. The genes are TRBV19 and TRBJ1-5, with a possible D match to TRBD1 (6 bases). There are 12 residues in the CDR3. V lost 6 bases and J 5 bases, leaving 8 bases between the germline ends. The V gene's germline CDR1 is LNHDA and CDR2 SQIVND (reference sequence). CDR3 nucleotide sequence: TGTGCCAGTAGCCGGACAGATCAGCCCCAGCATTTT. This codes for CASSRTDQPQHF. The full variable domain, its missing parts supplied by reference TRBV19 and TRBJ1-5, is DGGITQSPKYLFRKEGQNVTLSCEQNLNHDAMYWYRQDPGQGLRLIYYSQIVNDFQKGDIAEGYSVSREKKESFPLTVTSAQKNPTAFYLCASSRTDQPQHFGDGTRLSIL.

The V gene is TRBV7-2, the J gene TRBJ2-1; D ambiguous. Trimming cost V 5 bases and J 3 bases, with 14 bases left between them. This CDR3 has 15 residues. Germline lookup yields CDR1 SGHTA and CDR2 FQGNSA. The CDR3 region has the DNA TGTGCCAGCAGCGCCAGTTTTTCCCTCTACAATGAGCAGTTCTTC. Its translation: CASSASFSLYNEQFF.

The chain is built from TRBV19 and TRBJ2-3, with 8 bases that match TRBD2. This CDR3 has 16 amino acids. CDR1 is LNHDA and CDR2 is SQIVND in the germline V gene (reference sequence). Trimming took 6 bases from V and 4 from J; bases not matched to a gene: 12. CDR3 region: CASRGTGTSSPDTQYF. In nucleotides, the CDR3 is TGTGCCAGTAGGGGTACCGGGACTAGTTCCCCAGATACGCAGTATTTT.

V usage is TRBV12-3 or TRBV12-4 and J usage is TRBJ2-5; D gene uncertain. This CDR3 has 11 residues. V gave up 2 bases and J gave up 5 bases, with 3 bases separating them. The CDR3 sequence: CASSLLETQYF. The CDR3 DNA sequence: TGTGCCAGCAGTTTACTGGAGACCCAGTACTTC.

The genes are TRBV7-9 and TRBJ1-1; no clear D. The CDR3 contains 15 residues. V was pared by 0 bases and J by 4 bases, with 12 bases between. Germline lookup yields CDR1 SEHNR and CDR2 FQNEAQ (reference sequence). The CDR3 DNA reads as TGTGCCAGCAGCTTAGCGGAGAACTTCGGCACTGAAGCTTTCTTT. Translating gives CASSLAENFGTEAFF.